Each of the 20 T cell receptor beta chains below was sequenced from the same sample in a study of shared clonotypes between healthy human individuals. The repertoire was sequenced with immunoSEQ multiplex PCR; TCRdb's copy has only in-frame clones and lacks some. The data contain more than 1,200,000 clones, approximately 98.5% of them singletons. Sequenced input: naive CD4+ T cells sorted from blood. Subset given: CD45RA+ positively selected. These TCRs come from a man aged 30 to 45 in good health.

The rearrangement joins TRBV7-2 to TRBJ1-1; 10 nucleotides align to TRBD1. This CDR3 comprises 15 residues. Looked up from germline, CDR1 is SGHTA and CDR2 is FQGNSA. V shed 5 bases and J 1 base; nucleotides not matched to a gene: 4. This CDR3 reads CASSQTGGENTEAFF. CDR3 coding DNA: TGTGCCAGCAGCCAGACAGGGGGCGAGAACACTGAAGCTTTCTTT.

The chain couples TRBV7-2 to TRBJ2-2; TRBD2 matches at 12 bases. Germline lookup yields CDR1 SGHTA and CDR2 FQGNSA. CDR3 length equals 17 residues. Germline trimming cut 6 bases from V and 5 bases from J; bases unmatched to any gene: 10. The CDR3 protein is CASRLAELAGGTGELFF. In DNA, the CDR3 is TGTGCCAGCAGGCTAGCGGAACTAGCGGGAGGAACCGGGGAGCTGTTTTTT.

The chain employs TRBV11-2 and TRBJ2-7, with D possibly matching TRBD1 (6 bases). There are 13 residues in the CDR3. CDR1 and CDR2 from the germline V gene are SGHAT and FQNNGV. Trimming stripped 6 bases from V and 5 bases from J, with 14 bases between. CDR3 bases: TGTGCCAGCAGGTACACAGGGTCCCACGAGCAGTACTTC. As protein: CASRYTGSHEQYF. Complete variable domain (other parts from reference TRBV11-2 and TRBJ2-7): EAGVAQSPRYKIIEKRQSVAFWCNPISGHATLYWYQQILGQGPKLLIQFQNNGVVDDSQLPKDRFSAERLKGVDSTLKIQPAKLEDSAVYLCASRYTGSHEQYFGPGTRLTVT.

The chain combines TRBV28 with TRBJ2-7; 7 bases agree with TRBD1. The germline V gene has CDR1 MDHEN and CDR2 SYDVKM. The CDR3 extends over 16 amino acids. The ends lost 2 bases at V and 0 bases at J; junction bases unmatched: 7. The CDR3: CASSLKGAPLSYEQYF. Here the CDR3 DNA reads TGTGCCAGCAGTTTAAAGGGGGCTCCACTCTCCTACGAGCAGTACTTC.

The chain joins TRBV10-1 to TRBJ2-7; D uncertain. The V and J ends lost 9 bases and 2 bases respectively, with 23 bases between them. The CDR3 extends over 16 amino acids. Germline V gene data show CDR1 as WNHNN and CDR2 as SYGVQD (reference sequence). For the CDR3, the DNA is TGCGCCAGAAGACTCGTACCCTCCTCTTCAGCCTACGAGCAGTACTTC. It translates to CARRLVPSSSAYEQYF.

This clone was found once. This chain uses TRBV9 with TRBJ2-2, with D possibly TRBD1 on 6 matching bases. Germline V gene sequence: CDR1 SGDLS, CDR2 YYNGEE. V gave up 1 base and J gave up 0 bases, with 22 bases separating them. This CDR3 has 20 amino acids. The CDR3 DNA is TGTGCCAGCAGCGTAAGAAGGGGGTCGACCCGGCCTACGAACACCGGGGAGCTGTTTTTT. The encoded protein is CASSVRRGSTRPTNTGELFF.

This clone has a single count. The genes are TRBV7-8 and TRBJ2-3; TRBD2 might be the D (5 bases). The CDR3 extends over 13 amino acids. Germline V lookup: CDR1 SGHVS, CDR2 FQNEAQ. V dropped 3 bases and J dropped 5 bases, with 9 bases sitting between them. The CDR3 DNA sequence: TGTGCCAGCAGCTTTCGAGAGGGAGATACGCAGTATTTT. Translated: CASSFREGDTQYF.

The chain is built from TRBV18 and TRBJ2-3; 8 nucleotides agree with TRBD1. J lost 6 bases, V lost 2 bases, and 7 bases had no gene match. The CDR3 extends over 15 amino acids. CDR1 and CDR2 from the germline V gene are KGHSH and LQKENI. The CDR3 loop reads CASSPKTGALDTQYF. CDR3 sequence (DNA): TGTGCCAGCTCACCAAAGACAGGGGCCCTGGATACGCAGTATTTT.

The chain joins TRBV4-1 to TRBJ1-5; 7 bases are shared with TRBD1. Trimming took 3 bases from V and 3 from J; bases not matched to a gene: 14. Germline-derived CDR1 and CDR2 are MGHRA and YSYEKL. This CDR3 spans 18 amino acids. DNA of the CDR3: TGCGCCAGCAGCCAGGGTCTGGGTGAGGGGGCCTCCAATCAGCCCCAGCATTTT. Encoded protein: CASSQGLGEGASNQPQHF.

This clone has a single count. The chain uses TRBV11-2 and TRBJ2-7; D gene unclear. Germline V gene sequence: CDR1 SGHAT, CDR2 FQNNGV. The germline V and J ends were trimmed by 1 base and 4 bases, with 14 bases remaining between them. This CDR3 contains 15 residues. This CDR3 is CASSLASRPLYEQYF. CDR3 nucleotides: TGTGCCAGCAGCTTAGCTTCCCGGCCCCTTTACGAGCAGTACTTC. The whole variable domain, filled in from reference TRBV11-2 and TRBJ2-7, reads EAGVAQSPRYKIIEKRQSVAFWCNPISGHATLYWYQQILGQGPKLLIQFQNNGVVDDSQLPKDRFSAERLKGVDSTLKIQPAKLEDSAVYLCASSLASRPLYEQYFGPGTRLTVT.

The J gene is TRBJ2-2, the V gene TRBV30; unclear D gene. Trimming took off 1 base at V and 4 bases at J, with 10 bases between the two ends. Germline CDR1 is GTSNPN and CDR2 is SVGIG (reference sequence). The CDR3 consists of 14 residues. The CDR3 DNA reads as TGTGCCTGGAGTGGGTACCAGTTCACCGGGGAGCTGTTTTTT. This codes for CAWSGYQFTGELFF.

This clone was seen only once. The rearrangement joins TRBV18 to TRBJ2-3, with no clear D. Trimming took 1 base from V and 1 from J, leaving 6 bases between them. The CDR3 loop spans 14 amino acids. Germline V lookup: CDR1 KGHSH, CDR2 LQKENI. Here the CDR3 reads CASSPLDRTDTQYF. CDR3 sequence (DNA): TGTGCCAGCTCACCACTAGACCGCACAGATACGCAGTATTTT.

The chain recombines TRBV5-1 with TRBJ1-4; D is possibly TRBD1 (5 bases). This CDR3 comprises 13 residues. Germline V CDR1 and CDR2: SGHRS, YFSETQ. V dropped 5 bases and J dropped 8 bases, with 13 bases sitting between them. In DNA, the CDR3 is TGCGCCAGCAGGGATCAGGGAAGAGAAAAACTGTTTTTT. Its translation is CASRDQGREKLFF. The full variable domain, completed using reference TRBV5-1 and TRBJ1-4, is KAGVTQTPRYLIKTRGQQVTLSCSPISGHRSVSWYQQTPGQGLQFLFEYFSETQRNKGNFPGRFSGRQFSNSRSEMNVSTLELGDSALYLCASRDQGREKLFFGSGTQLSVL.

The chain has TRBV19 and TRBJ2-6; D gene uncertain. CDR3 length: 13 amino acids. Trimming pared 5 bases from V and 0 bases from J, leaving 2 bases between. CDR1 LNHDA and CDR2 SQIVND come from the germline V gene (reference sequence). This chain's CDR3 is CASSDSGANVLTF. The CDR3 DNA is TGTGCCAGTAGTGACTCTGGGGCCAACGTCCTGACTTTC. Together with reference TRBV19 and TRBJ2-6, the CDR3 gives the full variable domain: DGGITQSPKYLFRKEGQNVTLSCEQNLNHDAMYWYRQDPGQGLRLIYYSQIVNDFQKGDIAEGYSVSREKKESFPLTVTSAQKNPTAFYLCASSDSGANVLTFGAGSRLTVL.

CDR3 coding DNA: TGTGCCAGCAAGAGACAGGAGGGTCACAATGAGCAGTTCTTC. As protein: CASKRQEGHNEQFF. The chain joins TRBV6-6 to TRBJ2-1, with D perhaps assigned TRBD1 or TRBD2 (6 bases each). The CDR3 is made up of 14 amino acids. The germline V and J ends were trimmed by 7 bases and 5 bases, with 15 bases remaining between them. Germline CDR1 is MNHNY and CDR2 is SVGAGI (reference sequence).

The V and J genes are TRBV19 and TRBJ2-1; the match to TRBD1 covers 9 bases. Germline V gives CDR1 LNHDA, CDR2 SQIVND (reference sequence). The CDR3 is 15 amino acids. After removal of 2 bases from V and 7 bases from J, the junction contained 6 bases not matched to a gene. As DNA, the CDR3 is TGTGCCAGTAGTATACCCGGGACAGGGAAGAATGAGCAGTTCTTC. This encodes CASSIPGTGKNEQFF.

V gene TRBV9 combines with J gene TRBJ2-1; D remains ambiguous. Per the germline V gene, CDR1 is SGDLS and CDR2 is YYNGEE. V lost 1 base, J lost 9 bases, and 11 bases lay in between. This CDR3 spans 13 amino acids. DNA of the CDR3: TGTGCCAGCAGCGTAAATCCTATGGCTGAGCAGTTCTTC. Translation gives CASSVNPMAEQFF. The entire variable domain, with the rest obtained from reference TRBV9 and TRBJ2-1, is as follows: DSGVTQTPKHLITATGQRVTLRCSPRSGDLSVYWYQQSLDQGLQFLIQYYNGEERAKGNILERFSAQQFPDLHSELNLSSLELGDSALYFCASSVNPMAEQFFGPGTRLTVL.

This rearrangement joins TRBV28 to TRBJ2-7; no clear D. The CDR3 length is 14 residues. The ends were cut back, 6 bases at V and 4 bases at J, with 16 bases in the middle. CDR1 MDHEN and CDR2 SYDVKM come from the germline V gene. DNA for the CDR3: TGTGCCAGCAGACCACAGCTACGCCAATACGAGCAGTACTTC. Protein: CASRPQLRQYEQYF.

The genes are TRBV5-1 and TRBJ2-7; a possible D gene is TRBD1 (5 bases). The V and J ends lost 0 bases and 2 bases respectively, with 12 bases between them. Germline V gene sequence: CDR1 SGHRS, CDR2 YFSETQ. This CDR3 spans 15 amino acids. This chain's CDR3 is CASSLEWGTTYEQYF. The CDR3 DNA follows: TGCGCCAGCAGCTTGGAGTGGGGCACTACCTACGAGCAGTACTTC. Based on the CDR3 plus reference TRBV5-1 and TRBJ2-7, the full variable domain is KAGVTQTPRYLIKTRGQQVTLSCSPISGHRSVSWYQQTPGQGLQFLFEYFSETQRNKGNFPGRFSGRQFSNSRSEMNVSTLELGDSALYLCASSLEWGTTYEQYFGPGTRLTVT.

The V and J genes are TRBV5-1 and TRBJ1-5; D may be TRBD1 (6 bases). This CDR3 is built from 15 residues. CDR1 and CDR2 (germline): SGHRS, YFSETQ. The ends were cut back, 4 bases at V and 3 bases at J, with 14 bases in the middle. The CDR3 region is CASSPTDSYNQPQHF. The CDR3 DNA reads as TGCGCCAGCAGCCCTACGGACAGTTACAATCAGCCCCAGCATTTT.